One sample yielded the 18 T cell receptor beta chains listed below, sequenced in a study of CD8+ T cells in alopecia areata. RNA extraction was followed by reverse transcription into cDNA, which acted as the sequencing template. Clones were read by immunoSEQ multiplex PCR, and TCRdb kept only the in-frame ones, dropping some. The table has 150,000 to 200,000 clones, 60% seen once. Treatment: oral pan-JAK inhibitor, 5-10 mg twice daily. Sequencing was performed on CD4+ T cells sorted from blood, taken at week 24, from a patient treated with tofacitinib. These receptors were obtained from a human donor with alopecia areata.

V and J are TRBV7-9 and TRBJ1-5, with D unclear. Looked up from germline, CDR1 is SEHNR and CDR2 is FQNEAQ (reference sequence). The CDR3 extends over 14 amino acids. Deletions cut 0 bases from V and 6 bases from J, with 9 bases between. CDR3 nucleotide sequence: TGTGCCAGCAGCTTAGCGGTTGTGGGTCAGCCCCAGCATTTT. Encoded protein: CASSLAVVGQPQHF.

This rearrangement joins TRBV5-1 to TRBJ2-2; D unclear. Trimming took off 0 bases at V and 5 bases at J, with 11 bases between the two ends. CDR3 length: 15 residues. Germline CDR1 and CDR2: SGHRS and YFSETQ. CDR3 amino acids: CASSLDGRATGELFF. In DNA form, the CDR3 reads TGCGCCAGCAGCTTGGATGGCCGGGCGACCGGGGAGCTGTTTTTT.

The V and J genes are TRBV29-1 and TRBJ2-7; 7 bases are a match to TRBD1. Germline loops: CDR1 SQVTM, CDR2 ANQGSEA. J lost 9 bases, V lost 4 bases, and 12 bases had no gene match. The CDR3 consists of 13 residues. The CDR3 protein is CSVALRQGVGQYF. The CDR3 nucleotides are TGCAGCGTTGCCCTCCGACAGGGAGTAGGGCAGTACTTC.

The count of this clone is one. This chain joins TRBV5-1 and TRBJ2-1; 8 bases are a match to TRBD2. V was pared by 0 bases and J by 8 bases, with 13 bases of the junction left unmatched. The CDR3 is 17 amino acids. Germline CDR1 SGHRS, CDR2 YFSETQ. CDR3 residues: CASSLAQGSGGYYEQFF. The CDR3 bases are TGCGCCAGCAGCTTGGCCCAGGGAAGCGGGGGTTATTATGAGCAGTTCTTC.

This clone appeared a single time. The chain employs TRBV29-1 and TRBJ2-7; TRBD1 or TRBD2 may be the D gene (5 bases each). V was pared by 3 bases and J by 7 bases, with 16 bases between. In germline, CDR1 is SQVTM, CDR2 ANQGSEA. This CDR3 has 13 residues. Here the CDR3 DNA reads TGCAGCGTTGAGCGAGGGGCCGGGGTAGAGCAGTACTTC. It translates to CSVERGAGVEQYF.

The chain couples TRBV7-2 to TRBJ2-7; no definite D call. Deletions cut 1 base from V and 0 bases from J, with 10 bases between. Looked up from germline, CDR1 is SGHTA and CDR2 is FQGNSA. The CDR3 loop spans 15 amino acids. CDR3 DNA sequence: TGTGCCAGCAGCTTAGGTCCAGGAAACTCCTACGAGCAGTACTTC. It translates to CASSLGPGNSYEQYF.

This sequence joins TRBV4-3 and TRBJ1-1, with D possibly being TRBD1 (6 bases). Germline V gene data show CDR1 as LGHNA and CDR2 as YSLEER. This CDR3 contains 14 residues. V was cut by 1 base and J by 5 bases, with 11 bases left in between. The CDR3 reads CASSQGGRGTEAFF. For the CDR3, the DNA is TGCGCCAGCAGCCAAGGCGGCAGGGGAACTGAAGCTTTCTTT.

Notes on this clone: This same CDR3 is encoded by further DNA sequences in the sample. The chain employs TRBV30 and TRBJ2-6, with D hard to call. The CDR3 has 12 amino acids. Germline CDR1 reads GTSNPN; CDR2 reads SVGIG (reference sequence). The germline V and J ends were trimmed by 4 bases and 4 bases, with 5 bases remaining between them. The DNA for the CDR3 is TGTGCCTGGAACCCCGGGGCCAACGTCCTGACTTTC. It translates to CAWNPGANVLTF.

A few counts support this clone. The rearrangement links TRBV10-2 to TRBJ2-7, with 10 bases aligning to TRBD2. The germline CDR1 and CDR2 sequences are WSHSY and SAAADI. Trimming removed 10 bases from V and 1 base from J; junction bases left unmatched: 7. The CDR3 runs to 14 residues. The CDR3 reads CAIRFSGGSYEQYF. The CDR3 nucleotides read TGCGCCATCCGTTTTAGCGGGGGGTCCTACGAGCAGTACTTC.

DNA for the CDR3: TGTGCCAGTAGTATACAGTCAACAGGAAACAATGAGCAGTTCTTC. Its translation is CASSIQSTGNNEQFF. The chain is built from TRBV19 and TRBJ2-1; perhaps TRBD1 as D (5 bases). This CDR3 spans 15 amino acids. CDR1 LNHDA and CDR2 SQIVND come from the germline V gene (reference sequence). V was pared by 2 bases and J by 5 bases, with 13 bases between. The variable domain in full, completed from reference TRBV19 and TRBJ2-1, reads DGGITQSPKYLFRKEGQNVTLSCEQNLNHDAMYWYRQDPGQGLRLIYYSQIVNDFQKGDIAEGYSVSREKKESFPLTVTSAQKNPTAFYLCASSIQSTGNNEQFFGPGTRLTVL.

This chain joins TRBV29-1 and TRBJ2-7; D uncertain. Germline CDR1 and CDR2: SQVTM and ANQGSEA. The CDR3 extends over 14 amino acids. Trimming cost V 6 bases and J 0 bases, with 15 bases left between them. In DNA, the CDR3 is TGCAGCGTCTCACCAACCGTCCTCTCCTACGAGCAGTACTTC. It codes for CSVSPTVLSYEQYF.

There are a few counts of this clone. This chain connects TRBV7-2 to TRBJ1-1; no firm D call. The V end was cut by 1 base, the J end by 1 base, with 7 bases between. The V gene's germline CDR1 is SGHTA and CDR2 FQGNSA. This CDR3 has 14 residues. The CDR3 here is CASSLVMRNTEAFF. The CDR3 DNA follows: TGTGCCAGCAGCTTAGTAATGCGGAACACTGAAGCTTTCTTT.

This clone has only a few counts. The CDR3 sequence is CSVPAGGHTDTQYF. Written as DNA, the CDR3 is TGCAGCGTCCCAGCGGGGGGACACACAGATACGCAGTATTTT. The V gene is TRBV29-1, the J gene TRBJ2-3; 9 nucleotides line up with TRBD2. With 6 bases clipped from V and 2 bases from J, the junction kept 6 bases outside the gene matches. CDR3 length: 14 residues. CDR1 and CDR2 from the germline V gene are SQVTM and ANQGSEA.

The V and J genes are TRBV21-1 and TRBJ2-5; TRBD1, the D gene given by the table, was not confirmed from the DNA. TRBV21-1 is tagged as a pseudogene. The CDR3 sequence is 16 residues long. CDR3 sequence reads: CASTSPGDRLIETQYF. In DNA form, the CDR3 reads TGTGCCAGCACCTCACCCGGGGACAGGCTAATTGAGACCCAGTACTTC.

The chain links TRBV5-6 to TRBJ2-7; D is undetermined. This CDR3 is built from 13 residues. Trimming removed 6 bases from V and 1 base from J, with 11 bases in between. CDR1 and CDR2 from the germline V gene are SGHDT and YYEEEE. Here the CDR3 DNA reads TGTGCCAGCACCCCGGTAGGGTCCTACGAGCAGTACTTC. Encoded protein: CASTPVGSYEQYF.

This clone was seen a single time. The rearrangement uses TRBV6-6 and TRBJ1-1; no definite D call. V was clipped by 4 bases and J by 4 bases, with 13 bases between them. The CDR3 covers 14 residues. Germline CDR1 reads MNHNY; CDR2 reads SVGAGI (reference sequence). In DNA, the CDR3 is TGTGCCAGCAGTTCCGACCTGGGCGGCACTGAAGCTTTCTTT. Encoded protein: CASSSDLGGTEAFF.

Here the CDR3 reads CASIDSVNSPLHF. CDR3 bases: TGTGCCAGCATTGACAGCGTCAATTCACCCCTCCACTTT. The chain joins TRBV2 to TRBJ1-6, with D possibly being TRBD1 (5 bases). V shed 7 bases and J shed 7 bases, with 11 bases lying between them. The CDR3 is 13 amino acids. CDR1 and CDR2 from the germline V gene are SNHLY and FYNNEI.

This clone was counted between two and nine times. The rearrangement links TRBV5-1 to TRBJ2-4; 12 bases map to TRBD2. The V segment lost 4 bases and the J segment 6 bases; nucleotides outside the gene matches: 11. The CDR3 is 17 amino acids. Germline lookup yields CDR1 SGHRS and CDR2 YFSETQ. Here the CDR3 reads CASSLSTSGGLGNIQYF. Here the CDR3 DNA reads TGCGCCAGCAGCCTCTCAACTAGCGGGGGGCTGGGAAACATTCAGTACTTC.